One and the same sample provided the 30 T cell receptor beta chains below, sequenced in a study of blood T cell repertoires in COVID-19. The data were produced by immunoSEQ multiplex PCR, yet TCRdb's version contains in-frame clones alone and is incomplete. The table lists almost 400,000 clones, over 85% of them singletons. Material: PBMCs or T cells enriched from blood (not recorded which). The receptor source for this set is a woman aged 25 to 39 who had recovered from COVID-19.

CDR3 loop: CASSLVALEAFF. The DNA for the CDR3 is TGTGCCAGCAGCCTAGTAGCCTTGGAAGCTTTCTTT. The rearrangement links TRBV28 to TRBJ1-1; D is unresolved. There are 12 residues in the CDR3. With 6 bases removed from V and 8 bases from J, the gap between germline ends came to 13 bases. Germline CDR1 and CDR2: MDHEN and SYDVKM.

CDR3 sequence reads: CASSLVRGTGAFF. Here the CDR3 DNA reads TGTGCCAGCAGCTTAGTCCGGGGGACAGGGGCTTTCTTT. This rearrangement joins TRBV7-8 to TRBJ1-1; 9 bases agree with TRBD1. V shed 1 base and J 11 bases; nucleotides not matched to a gene: 5. Germline CDR1 reads SGHVS; CDR2 reads FQNEAQ. The CDR3 runs to 13 residues. Using reference TRBV7-8 and TRBJ1-1 for the parts outside the CDR3, the full variable domain is GAGVSQSPRYKVAKRGQDVALRCDPISGHVSLFWYQQALGQGPEFLTYFQNEAQLDKSGLPSDRFFAERPEGSVSTLKIQRTQQEDSAVYLCASSLVRGTGAFFGQGTRLTVV.

The V gene is TRBV11-2, the J gene TRBJ1-3; D is undetermined. CDR3 length: 11 amino acids. CDR1 and CDR2 (germline): SGHAT, FQNNGV. The V end lost 5 bases, the J end lost 8 bases, and 7 bases lay between the germline ends. The CDR3: CASSHRDTIYF. In nucleotides, the CDR3 is TGTGCCAGCAGCCATAGAGACACCATATATTTT.

J is TRBJ1-4 and V is TRBV28; no reliable D call. The CDR3 runs to 10 residues. Germline V gives CDR1 MDHEN, CDR2 SYDVKM. Trimming cost V 6 bases and J 6 bases, with 2 bases left between them. CDR3 in amino acids: CASSDEKLFF. As DNA, the CDR3 is TGTGCCAGCAGCGATGAAAAACTGTTTTTT.

J is TRBJ2-1 and V is TRBV19; 9 bases are shared with TRBD1. V lost 4 bases to trimming and J lost 2 bases; unmatched junction nucleotides: 6. CDR3 size: 16 residues. Per the germline V gene, CDR1 is LNHDA and CDR2 is SQIVND (reference sequence). The CDR3: CASSTGTGITYNEQFF. For the CDR3, the DNA is TGTGCCAGTAGTACGGGGACAGGGATCACCTACAATGAGCAGTTCTTC.

The gene calls are TRBV30 and TRBJ1-5; D is perhaps TRBD1 (6 bases). The CDR3 runs 16 residues. Germline loops: CDR1 GTSNPN, CDR2 SVGIG (reference sequence). The V end was cut by 2 bases, the J end by 0 bases, with 14 bases between. Here the CDR3 reads CAWSTRTVNSNQPQHF. DNA for the CDR3: TGTGCCTGGAGTACCCGGACAGTAAATAGCAATCAGCCCCAGCATTTT.

In this sample, this clone turned up once. The CDR3 sequence is CASSQDRQGGNGELFF. The DNA of the CDR3 is TGCGCCAGCAGCCAAGATCGCCAGGGCGGCAACGGGGAGCTGTTTTTT. V usage is TRBV4-3 and J usage is TRBJ2-2, with D perhaps matching TRBD1 (5 bases). Per germline, CDR1 LGHNA and CDR2 YSLEER. This CDR3 region has 16 residues. V was shortened by 0 bases and J by 7 bases, with 15 bases between the two germline ends.

The chain is built from TRBV4-2 and TRBJ1-5, with D uncertain. The CDR3 has 14 amino acids. The germline gives CDR1 LGHNA, CDR2 YNFKEQ. V shed 0 bases and J shed 7 bases, with 10 bases lying between them. CDR3 protein: CASSQDSGGQPQHF. For the CDR3, the DNA is TGTGCCAGCAGCCAAGATTCGGGTGGACAGCCCCAGCATTTT.

The DNA for the CDR3 is TGTGCCTGGAGTCCGGGAGCCCCCGAGAAACTGTTTTTT. Residues: CAWSPGAPEKLFF. This chain connects TRBV30 to TRBJ1-4; D unresolved. This CDR3 contains 13 residues. Germline V CDR1 and CDR2: GTSNPN, SVGIG (reference sequence). V was trimmed by 2 bases and J by 11 bases, leaving 15 bases between them.

The chain joins TRBV6-5 to TRBJ2-7, with a weak D call TRBD1 (5 bases). Germline values: CDR1 MNHEY, CDR2 SVGAGI. The CDR3 length is 14 residues. V gave up 2 bases and J gave up 6 bases, with 14 bases separating them. The CDR3 sequence is CASSYGRTLAEQYF. In DNA, the CDR3 is TGTGCCAGCAGTTACGGCAGGACACTCGCCGAGCAGTACTTC.

The rearrangement uses TRBV14 and TRBJ1-2, with 9 positions matching TRBD1. Germline loops: CDR1 SGHDN, CDR2 FVKESK. The CDR3 consists of 13 residues. J gave up 7 bases and V 4 bases, and 4 bases lay outside the gene matches. CDR3 nucleotides: TGTGCCAGCAGCCTACAGGGGGCTGGTGGCTACACCTTC. This codes for CASSLQGAGGYTF.

The rearrangement joins TRBV28 to TRBJ1-1; no clear D. The V end was cut by 6 bases, the J end by 1 base, with 15 bases between. This CDR3 comprises 15 residues. Germline V gene lookup returns CDR1 MDHEN and CDR2 SYDVKM. The CDR3 nucleotides read TGTGCCAGCAGAGACCGCGGCCGGTCGAACACTGAAGCTTTCTTT. Its protein is CASRDRGRSNTEAFF.

This CDR3 reads CASSLGTGTREQYF. The CDR3 DNA is TGCGCCAGCAGCTTAGGGACGGGGACTCGGGAGCAGTACTTC. The rearrangement uses TRBV5-1 and TRBJ2-7, with TRBD2 as a possible D gene (6 bases). V was clipped by 2 bases and J by 7 bases, with 16 bases between them. The length of the CDR3 is 14 residues. Germline assignment: CDR1 SGHRS and CDR2 YFSETQ. Full variable domain (outside the CDR3, taken from reference TRBV5-1 and TRBJ2-7): KAGVTQTPRYLIKTRGQQVTLSCSPISGHRSVSWYQQTPGQGLQFLFEYFSETQRNKGNFPGRFSGRQFSNSRSEMNVSTLELGDSALYLCASSLGTGTREQYFGPGTRLTVT.

The rearrangement links TRBV5-1 to TRBJ1-2; 8 bases are shared with TRBD1. Per the germline V gene, CDR1 is SGHRS and CDR2 is YFSETQ. The CDR3 spans 17 residues. The V segment lost 3 bases and the J segment 5 bases; nucleotides outside the gene matches: 15. As DNA, the CDR3 is TGCGCCAGCAGCTGGAGGCTTTGGGACAGGCGAACTTATGGCTACACCTTC. Translated: CASSWRLWDRRTYGYTF.

This clone occurred once. This chain joins TRBV29-1 and TRBJ2-1; D gene uncertain. V lost 5 bases and J 4 bases, leaving 21 bases between the germline ends. The CDR3 contains 16 residues. Looked up from germline, CDR1 is SQVTM and CDR2 is ANQGSEA. CDR3 in DNA: TGCAGCGTTCTTCTCTATCCTATCCAAGAATACAATGAGCAGTTCTTC. Encoded protein: CSVLLYPIQEYNEQFF.

This chain links TRBV3-1 (or the pseudogene TRBV3-2) with TRBJ1-3; 9 bases fit TRBD1. Germline V gene data show CDR1 as LGHDT and CDR2 as YNNKEL (reference sequence). V trimming: 4 bases; J trimming: 1 base; junction bases outside the gene matches: 11. The CDR3 runs to 18 residues. The CDR3 DNA follows: TGTGCCAGCAGCCCGGACAGGGGTGGAACCGTGTCTGGAAACACCATATATTTT. Encoded protein: CASSPDRGGTVSGNTIYF.

The V call is TRBV25-1, the J call TRBJ1-2; no reliable D call. The V end was cut by 4 bases, the J end by 4 bases, with 13 bases between. This CDR3 region has 14 residues. The germline V gene has CDR1 MGHDK and CDR2 SYGVNS. CDR3: CASSVTSDFYGYTF. The CDR3 DNA sequence: TGTGCCAGCAGTGTTACCAGTGACTTCTATGGCTACACCTTC.

The chain has TRBV5-1 and TRBJ1-6; weak D call: TRBD1 (6 bases). Germline lookup yields CDR1 SGHRS and CDR2 YFSETQ. CDR3 length equals 15 residues. V lost 0 bases, J lost 4 bases, and 8 bases lay in between. As DNA, the CDR3 is TGCGCCAGCAGCTTGGGACAGGTTTATAATTCACCCCTCCACTTT. Residues: CASSLGQVYNSPLHF.

The chain joins TRBV5-8 to TRBJ1-4; D gene uncertain. This CDR3 contains 11 residues. Germline V lookup: CDR1 SGHTS, CDR2 YDEGEE. V lost 5 bases and J lost 6, with 5 bases in between. CDR3 region: CASSLDEKLFF. The CDR3 nucleotides are TGTGCCAGCAGTTTAGATGAAAAACTGTTTTTT.

The chain uses TRBV11-2 and TRBJ2-3; a possible D gene is TRBD1 (7 bases). The V and J ends lost 5 bases and 7 bases respectively, with 10 bases between them. The CDR3 loop spans 12 amino acids. CDR1 and CDR2 from the germline V gene are SGHAT and FQNNGV. CDR3: CASSQGGNTQYF. CDR3 in DNA: TGTGCCAGCAGCCAGGGGGGAAATACGCAGTATTTT.

The chain is built from TRBV7-2 and TRBJ2-7, with 8 bases fitting TRBD2. The CDR3 spans 15 residues. V lost 6 bases, J lost 7 bases, and 14 bases stayed unmatched. CDR1 and CDR2 from the germline V gene are SGHTA and FQGNSA. This chain's CDR3 is CASSSLPGLVGEQYF. In DNA form, the CDR3 reads TGTGCCAGCAGTTCGCTGCCGGGACTAGTAGGGGAGCAGTACTTC.

The rearrangement links TRBV28 to TRBJ2-7; maybe TRBD1 (6 bases). V was pared by 4 bases and J by 2 bases, with 15 bases between. Germline V gene data show CDR1 as MDHEN and CDR2 as SYDVKM. The CDR3 extends over 15 amino acids. CDR3 nucleotides: TGTGCCAGCAGTTCCCTTAGACAGGCTGCCTACGAGCAGTACTTC. It is translated as CASSSLRQAAYEQYF.

This rearrangement joins TRBV30 to TRBJ1-2; D not certain. The V and J ends lost 5 bases and 6 bases respectively, with 7 bases between them. Germline assignment: CDR1 GTSNPN and CDR2 SVGIG (reference sequence). This CDR3 contains 10 residues. The CDR3 loop is CAWAPDGYTF. CDR3 bases: TGTGCCTGGGCTCCCGATGGCTACACCTTC.

The gene calls are TRBV18 and TRBJ2-3; 9 bases are shared with TRBD2. The length of the CDR3 is 15 residues. Germline V lookup: CDR1 KGHSH, CDR2 LQKENI. V gave up 0 bases and J gave up 6 bases; unmatched junction bases: 4. For the CDR3, the DNA is TGTGCCAGCTCACCACCTAGCGGGAGTATTGATACGCAGTATTTT. Encoded protein: CASSPPSGSIDTQYF.

The gene calls are TRBV11-2 and TRBJ2-3; 8 bases map to TRBD2. This CDR3 is 13 amino acids long. After removal of 5 bases from V and 4 bases from J, the junction contained 2 bases not matched to a gene. The germline gives CDR1 SGHAT, CDR2 FQNNGV. The CDR3 here is CASSPGGADTQYF. For the CDR3, the DNA is TGTGCCAGCAGCCCGGGGGGGGCAGATACGCAGTATTTT.

The genes are TRBV19 and TRBJ1-5, with D perhaps TRBD1 (6 bases). The germline V and J ends were trimmed by 6 bases and 0 bases, with 12 bases remaining between them. The CDR3 is 15 amino acids. Germline V CDR1 and CDR2: LNHDA, SQIVND (reference sequence). CDR3 sequence reads: CASSPTGTSNQPQHF. CDR3 in DNA: TGTGCCAGTAGCCCGACAGGAACTAGCAATCAGCCCCAGCATTTT.

The genes are TRBV28 and TRBJ2-5; 8 bases agree with TRBD2. The CDR3 covers 15 residues. V trimming: 8 bases; J trimming: 5 bases; junction bases outside the gene matches: 13. From germline, CDR1 is MDHEN and CDR2 SYDVKM. The CDR3 is CASVQTGTRRETQYF. In DNA form, the CDR3 reads TGTGCCAGCGTCCAAACCGGGACTAGAAGGGAGACCCAGTACTTC.

V gene TRBV4-1 combines with J gene TRBJ2-5; 8 nucleotides align to TRBD2. Looked up from germline, CDR1 is MGHRA and CDR2 is YSYEKL. J gave up 0 bases and V 3 bases, and 12 bases lay outside the gene matches. This CDR3 has 18 residues. The CDR3 reads CASSHWGRGRNYQETQYF. CDR3 in DNA: TGCGCCAGCAGCCACTGGGGTCGCGGGAGGAATTACCAAGAGACCCAGTACTTC.

The chain uses TRBV6-2 or TRBV6-3 and TRBJ1-4; D gene uncertain. Germline V gene data show CDR1 as MNHEY and CDR2 as SVGEGT. CDR3 length: 13 residues. V gave up 4 bases and J gave up 12 bases, with 15 bases separating them. The CDR3 DNA is TGTGCCAGCAGTTCAATTTCGTACGGGGAACTGTTTTTT. Translated: CASSSISYGELFF.

This chain connects TRBV7-9 to TRBJ1-5; 8 bases are a match to TRBD1. The CDR3 covers 17 residues. The V gene end was trimmed by 5 bases and the J gene end by 5 bases; junction bases not matched to a gene: 14. Germline CDR1 SEHNR, CDR2 FQNEAQ (reference sequence). The CDR3 protein is CASSAYPEDRDDQPQHF. In DNA, the CDR3 is TGTGCCAGCAGCGCTTATCCAGAGGACAGGGACGATCAGCCCCAGCATTTT.